This T cell receptor (beta chain) derives from a study of cytomegalovirus exposure and HLA in healthy donors. Study-wide results and limits: The study listed 150 to 200 cytomegalovirus-associated TCR beta chains. Presence/absence analyses rested on an assumption that sequencing depth was roughly uniform across donors.

Germline V CDR1 and CDR2: SGHRS, YFSETQ. The CDR3 covers 15 residues. Trimming took 5 bases from V and 3 from J, leaving 14 bases between them. Researchers ran the PCR with 60 Vbeta and 13 Jbeta primers. Methods used by the authors: About 83 million unique TCR beta chains, 8.5 million to 14 million shared, were counted in a later analysis. Libraries were prepared by immunoSEQ multiplex PCR; TCRdb keeps only in-frame clonotypes and omits some of them. That table furnishes V, J and clone size, whereas the DNA furnished D and trimming. Altogether roughly 160,000 clones are present, around 82% being singletons, with the ten largest covering around 0.41%. To note about this clone: Its antigen is unidentified.

The donors were healthy bone marrow donors. This chain joins TRBV5-1 and TRBJ1-4, with D possibly TRBD1 on 5 matching bases. The sequenced material came from PBMCs. The receptor's source is a boy aged 2 to 10 in good health and CMV-seronegative. The CDR3, as DNA: TGCGCCAGCAGTCGCGGGGGGTTGGCTAATGAAAAACTGTTTTTT. It yields the protein CASSRGGLANEKLFF.